This T cell receptor (beta chain) stems from a study of beta chain features in type 1 diabetes. The CDR3 length is 14 residues. The germline gives CDR1 SGDLS, CDR2 YYNGEE. Trimming at V came to 3 bases and at J to 5 bases, leaving 6 bases not matched to a gene. Study-wide findings and caveats: Significant though moderate, a shortening of TCRB CDR3s appeared in all four CD4+ subsets of Type 1 diabetes patients. VDJ junctions from patients with type 1 diabetes contained fewer insertions and more deletions. Across patients, naive, central memory and Treg TCRB repertoires exhibited apparently greater similarity than was observed across healthy donors.

The authors sorted CD4+ naive, central memory, regulatory and stem cell-like memory cells via CD45RO/CCR7/CD25/CD127/CD95/CD27. As concerns this clone: Its antigen is as yet unknown.

cDNA synthesis used the whole RNA isolate, giving expressed TCRB sequences. Only in-frame clones appear in the TCRdb table, and some are missing; sequencing was by immunoSEQ multiplex PCR. The data show 20,000 to 25,000 clones, around three fifths seen once. The TCR sequence derives from a man aged 18-30 years with type 1 diabetes. Specimen: stem cell memory CD4+ T cells from blood. The chain carries TRBV9 and TRBJ2-5, with 8 bases aligning to TRBD2. This CDR3 is CASSAGAGVETQYF. Here the CDR3 DNA reads TGTGCCAGCAGCGCCGGAGCGGGAGTCGAGACCCAGTACTTC.